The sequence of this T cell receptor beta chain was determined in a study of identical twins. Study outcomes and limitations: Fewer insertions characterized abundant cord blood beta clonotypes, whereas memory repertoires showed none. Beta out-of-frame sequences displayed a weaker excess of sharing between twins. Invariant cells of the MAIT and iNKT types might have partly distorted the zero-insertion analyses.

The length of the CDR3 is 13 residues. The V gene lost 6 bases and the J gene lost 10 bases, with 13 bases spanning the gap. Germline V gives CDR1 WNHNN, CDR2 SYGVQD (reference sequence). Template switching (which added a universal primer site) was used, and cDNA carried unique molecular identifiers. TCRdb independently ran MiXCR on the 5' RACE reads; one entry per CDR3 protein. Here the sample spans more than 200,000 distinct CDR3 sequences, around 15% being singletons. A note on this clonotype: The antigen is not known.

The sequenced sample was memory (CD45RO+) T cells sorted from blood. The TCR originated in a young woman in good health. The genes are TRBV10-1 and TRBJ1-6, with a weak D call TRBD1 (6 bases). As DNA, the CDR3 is TGCGCCAGCAGCCGGACAGCCTCATCACCCCTCCACTTT. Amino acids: CASSRTASSPLHF.